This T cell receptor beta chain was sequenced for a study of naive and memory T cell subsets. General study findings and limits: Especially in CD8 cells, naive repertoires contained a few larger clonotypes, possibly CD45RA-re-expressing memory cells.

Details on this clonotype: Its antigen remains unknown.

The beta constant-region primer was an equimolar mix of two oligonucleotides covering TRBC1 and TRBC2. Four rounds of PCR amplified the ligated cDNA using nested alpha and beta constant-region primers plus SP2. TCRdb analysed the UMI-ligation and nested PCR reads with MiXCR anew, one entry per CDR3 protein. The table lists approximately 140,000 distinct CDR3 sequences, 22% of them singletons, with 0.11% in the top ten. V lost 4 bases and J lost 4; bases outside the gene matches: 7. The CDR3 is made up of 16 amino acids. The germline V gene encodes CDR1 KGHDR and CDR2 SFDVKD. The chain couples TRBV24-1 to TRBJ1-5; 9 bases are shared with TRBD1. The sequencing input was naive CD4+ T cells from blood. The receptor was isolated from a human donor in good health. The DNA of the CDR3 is TGTGCCACCAGTGACTCCACAGGGGGCCCGAATCAGCCCCAGCATTTT. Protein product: CATSDSTGGPNQPQHF.